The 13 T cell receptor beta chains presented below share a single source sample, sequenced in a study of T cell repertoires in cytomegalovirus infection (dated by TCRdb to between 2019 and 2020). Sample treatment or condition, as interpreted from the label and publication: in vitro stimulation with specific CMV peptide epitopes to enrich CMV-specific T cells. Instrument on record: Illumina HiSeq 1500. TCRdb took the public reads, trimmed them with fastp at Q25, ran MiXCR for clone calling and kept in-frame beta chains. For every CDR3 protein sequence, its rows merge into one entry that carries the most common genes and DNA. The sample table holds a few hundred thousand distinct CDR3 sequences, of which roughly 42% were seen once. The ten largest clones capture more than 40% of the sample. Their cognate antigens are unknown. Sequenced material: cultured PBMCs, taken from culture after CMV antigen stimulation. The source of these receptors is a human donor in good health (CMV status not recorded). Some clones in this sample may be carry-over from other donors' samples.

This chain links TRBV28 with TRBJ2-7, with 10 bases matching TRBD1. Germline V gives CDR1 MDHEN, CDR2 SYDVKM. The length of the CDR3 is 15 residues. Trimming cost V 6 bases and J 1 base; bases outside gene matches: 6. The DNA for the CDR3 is TGTGCCAGCAGCGTGTGGGACAGGGGTTCCTACGAGCAGTACTTC. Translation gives CASSVWDRGSYEQYF.

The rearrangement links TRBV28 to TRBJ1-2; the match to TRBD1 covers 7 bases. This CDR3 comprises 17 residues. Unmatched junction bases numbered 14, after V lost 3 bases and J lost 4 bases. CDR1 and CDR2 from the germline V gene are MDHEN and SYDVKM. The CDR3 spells CASSLTGNRGLLYGYTF. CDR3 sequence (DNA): TGTGCCAGCAGTTTGACAGGGAATAGGGGACTACTCTATGGCTACACCTTC.

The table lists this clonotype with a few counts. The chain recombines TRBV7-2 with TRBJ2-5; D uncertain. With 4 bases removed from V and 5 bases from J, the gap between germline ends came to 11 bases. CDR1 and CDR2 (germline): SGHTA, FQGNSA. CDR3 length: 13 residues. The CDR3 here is CASSSRIGETQYF. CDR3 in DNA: TGTGCCAGCAGCTCCCGCATAGGGGAGACCCAGTACTTC.

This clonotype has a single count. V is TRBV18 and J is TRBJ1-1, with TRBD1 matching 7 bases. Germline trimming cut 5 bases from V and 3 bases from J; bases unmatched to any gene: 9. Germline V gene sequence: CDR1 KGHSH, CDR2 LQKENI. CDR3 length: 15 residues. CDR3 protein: CASSGTAGGDTEAFF. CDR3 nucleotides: TGTGCCAGCTCAGGTACGGCAGGGGGGGACACTGAAGCTTTCTTT. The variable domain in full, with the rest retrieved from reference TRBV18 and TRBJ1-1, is NAGVMQNPRHLVRRRGQEARLRCSPMKGHSHVYWYRQLPEEGLKFMVYLQKENIIDESGMPKERFSAEFPKEGPSILRIQQVVRGDSAAYFCASSGTAGGDTEAFFGQGTRLTVV.

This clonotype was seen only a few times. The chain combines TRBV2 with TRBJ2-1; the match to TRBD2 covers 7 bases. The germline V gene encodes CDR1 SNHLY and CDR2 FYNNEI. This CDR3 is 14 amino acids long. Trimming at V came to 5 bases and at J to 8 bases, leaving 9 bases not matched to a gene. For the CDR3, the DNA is TGTGCCAGCAGTAGAGCGGGACCGTCCGATGAGCAGTTCTTC. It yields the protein CASSRAGPSDEQFF.

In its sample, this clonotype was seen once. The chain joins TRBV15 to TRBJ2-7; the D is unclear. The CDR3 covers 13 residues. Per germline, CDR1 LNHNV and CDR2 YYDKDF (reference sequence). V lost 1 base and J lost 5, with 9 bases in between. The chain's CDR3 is CATSRGRGHEQYF. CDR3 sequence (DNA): TGTGCCACCAGCAGAGGCCGTGGCCACGAGCAGTACTTC.

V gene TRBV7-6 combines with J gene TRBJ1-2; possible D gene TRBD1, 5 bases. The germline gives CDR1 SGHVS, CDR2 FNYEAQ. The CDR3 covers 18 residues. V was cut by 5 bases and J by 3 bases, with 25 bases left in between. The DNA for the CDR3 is TGTGCCAGCAGCCCCACGAGGGCAGGGAAAGGGGCTTACTATGGCTACACCTTC. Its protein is CASSPTRAGKGAYYGYTF.

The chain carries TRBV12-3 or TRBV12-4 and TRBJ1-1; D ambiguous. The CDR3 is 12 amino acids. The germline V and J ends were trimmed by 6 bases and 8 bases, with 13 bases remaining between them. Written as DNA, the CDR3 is TGTGCCAGCAGCCTGGGCCAGGTCGAAGCTTTCTTT. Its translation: CASSLGQVEAFF.

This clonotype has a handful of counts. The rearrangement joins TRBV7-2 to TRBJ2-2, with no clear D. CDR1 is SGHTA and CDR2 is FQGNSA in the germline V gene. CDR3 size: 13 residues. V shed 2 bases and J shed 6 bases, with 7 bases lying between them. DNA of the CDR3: TGTGCCAGCAGCTTACTAGAAGCCGGGGAGCTGTTTTTT. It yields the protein CASSLLEAGELFF.

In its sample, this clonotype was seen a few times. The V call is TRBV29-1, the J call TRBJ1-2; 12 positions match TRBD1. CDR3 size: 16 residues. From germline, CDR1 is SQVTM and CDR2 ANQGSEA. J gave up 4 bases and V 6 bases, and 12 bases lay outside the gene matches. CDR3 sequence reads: CSVQRVGTGGFYGYTF. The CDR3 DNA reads TGCAGCGTACAAAGGGTGGGGACAGGGGGCTTCTATGGCTACACCTTC.

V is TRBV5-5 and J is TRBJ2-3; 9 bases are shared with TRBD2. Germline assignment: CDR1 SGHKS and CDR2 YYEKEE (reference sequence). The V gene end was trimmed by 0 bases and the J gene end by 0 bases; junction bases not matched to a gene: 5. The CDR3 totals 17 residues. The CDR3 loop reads CASSLAPLAGSTDTQYF. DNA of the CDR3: TGTGCCAGCAGCTTGGCGCCCCTAGCGGGAAGCACAGATACGCAGTATTTT.

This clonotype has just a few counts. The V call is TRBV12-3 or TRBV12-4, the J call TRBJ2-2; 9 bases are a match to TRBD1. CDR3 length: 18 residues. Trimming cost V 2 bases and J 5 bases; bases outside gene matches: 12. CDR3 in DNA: TGTGCCAGCAGTTTAATGTACGGGACAGGGAGAGGGACCGGGGAGCTGTTTTTT. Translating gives CASSLMYGTGRGTGELFF.

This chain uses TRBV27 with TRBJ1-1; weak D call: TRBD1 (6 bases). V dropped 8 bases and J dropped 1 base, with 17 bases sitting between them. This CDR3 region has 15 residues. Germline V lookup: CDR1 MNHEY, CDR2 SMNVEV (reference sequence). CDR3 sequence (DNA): TGTGCCAGCGGCACCAGGGGCGCGAAGAACACTGAAGCTTTCTTT. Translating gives CASGTRGAKNTEAFF.